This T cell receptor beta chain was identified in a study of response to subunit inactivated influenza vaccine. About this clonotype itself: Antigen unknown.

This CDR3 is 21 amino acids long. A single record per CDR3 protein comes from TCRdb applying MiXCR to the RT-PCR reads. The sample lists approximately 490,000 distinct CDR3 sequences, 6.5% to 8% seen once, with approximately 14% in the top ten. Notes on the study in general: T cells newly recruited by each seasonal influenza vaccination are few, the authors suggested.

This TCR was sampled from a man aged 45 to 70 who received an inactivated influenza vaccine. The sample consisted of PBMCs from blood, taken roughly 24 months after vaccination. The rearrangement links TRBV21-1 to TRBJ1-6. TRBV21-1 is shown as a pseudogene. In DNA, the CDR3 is TGTGCCAGCAGCAAAGCGCTCGGTACCGGGTACTATTTCTCCTATAATTCACCCCTCCACTTT. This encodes CASSKALGTGYYFSYNSPLHF.